The subject of this entry is one TCR beta chain. Only a few counts were recorded for this clonotype. Its binding antigen is unknown. Per-base quality was not reported, and no clone a single base away is much larger than it. The data derive from a study of T-cell reconstitution after alpha-beta-depleted transplantation in children (dated by TCRdb to between 2015 and 2016). Concerning the study at large: T-cell immune reconstitution after TCRalphabeta/CD19-depleted allogeneic hematopoietic cell transplantation in children was quantitatively tracked in the study by means of TCR repertoire profiling. Beyond this particular receptor, the publication reports: The high TCRbeta diversity at day 60 in some patients was ascribed to recipient T cells and intrathymic progenitors that had survived conditioning. Over subsequent months, a decline in hyperexpanded clone frequencies was noted, and after one year, T-cell counts and TCRbeta diversity were mostly ascribed to newly produced T cells. Apparently early alphabetaT-cell count recovery about two months after transplant reportedly relied on only several hundred rapidly expanded clones derived from non-depleted graft cells.

The treatment or condition tag for this specimen amounts to: allogeneic hematopoietic cell transplantation with graft depleted of TCRalphabeta T cells and CD19 B cells. TCRalphabeta/CD19-depleted allogeneic hematopoietic cell grafts were given to the transplant recipients, all of whom were children. Libraries came from PCR. Sequencing relied on an Illumina HiSeq 2500. To normalize quantification of the TCRbeta repertoire, the TCR libraries were built with molecular barcoding that relied on unique molecular identifiers. TCRdb reprocessing: public reads trimmed at Q25 with fastp, clones called with MiXCR, in-frame beta chains kept. Rows are combined by CDR3 protein, so each entry shows the most common genes and DNA. For this sample there are more than 500,000 distinct CDR3 sequences; approximately 10% appear just once. The top ten clonotypes cover around 15% of the sample. The sample was PBMCs, mostly from graft donor cells, taken 180 days after TCRalphabeta/CD19-depleted stem cell transplant. This clonotype was obtained from a female patient between 2 and 10 years old who had a stem cell transplant for aplastic anemia, so the T cells may come from the graft donor.

The CDR3 region has the sequence CASSLSGTGSSGELFF. The DNA is as follows: TGTGCCAGCAGTTTATCCGGGACAGGATCTTCCGGGGAGCTGTTTTTT. The chain joins TRBV28 to TRBJ2-2, with 8 central nucleotides matching TRBD1. V loses 1 base at its end and J loses 6 bases; junction bases beyond the gene matches: 7. There are 16 amino acids in the CDR3, from cysteine to phenylalanine inclusive. The entry retains the CDR3 DNA only, 48 bases that are in frame from base 1. In the germline V gene, CDR1 corresponds to MDHEN and CDR2 to SYDVKM.